This entry lists 5 T cell receptor beta chains sequenced from one sample in a study of beta chain features in type 1 diabetes. Isolated RNA was reverse transcribed in full, so expressed TCRB transcripts were sequenced. Method: immunoSEQ multiplex PCR; TCRdb's copy keeps in-frame clones and lacks some. Among hundreds of thousands of clones listed, roughly 8% were seen once. The sample comprised central memory CD4+ T cells from blood. All receptors come from a woman between 18 and 30 years old in good health.

There are a few counts of this clone. The rearrangement joins TRBV4-2 to TRBJ2-3, with D possibly matching TRBD2 (6 bases). V gave up 4 bases and J gave up 4 bases, with 18 bases separating them. The CDR3 has 16 amino acids. Germline assignment: CDR1 LGHNA and CDR2 YNFKEQ. DNA of the CDR3: TGTGCCAGCAGCCCTCAAAAGACTAGGGCCGCAGATACGCAGTATTTT. Translating gives CASSPQKTRAADTQYF.

This clone was picked up a small number of times. The rearrangement joins TRBV27 to TRBJ2-1, with 10 positions matching TRBD2. This CDR3 spans 17 amino acids. CDR1 is MNHEY and CDR2 is SMNVEV in the germline V gene (reference sequence). V lost 8 bases and J lost 0; bases outside the gene matches: 10. CDR3 DNA: TGTGCCAGCGCGGGTAGCGGGAGGCTGAGCTCCTACAATGAGCAGTTCTTC. Protein: CASAGSGRLSSYNEQFF.

This clone was seen more than once but under ten times. This chain uses TRBV4-1 with TRBJ1-1; D unclear. The germline gives CDR1 MGHRA, CDR2 YSYEKL. V dropped 0 bases and J dropped 0 bases, with 8 bases sitting between them. The CDR3 extends over 15 amino acids. The CDR3 nucleotides read TGCGCCAGCAGCCAAGAAAGTCGGATGAACACTGAAGCTTTCTTT. This translates into CASSQESRMNTEAFF.

Many counts were recorded for this clone. The chain uses TRBV10-3 and TRBJ2-1, with 9 bases fitting TRBD2. Germline CDR1 ENHRY, CDR2 SYGVKD. The junction had 8 bases not matched to a gene; V was cut back by 4 bases and J by 7 bases. The CDR3 spans 15 residues. The CDR3 spells CAISVSGRGGNEQFF. The CDR3 region has the DNA TGTGCCATCAGTGTTAGCGGGAGAGGAGGGAATGAGCAGTTCTTC.

The chain is built from TRBV2 and TRBJ1-4; possibly TRBD1 for D (6 bases). V was trimmed by 3 bases and J by 8 bases, leaving 16 bases between them. This CDR3 is 15 amino acids long. The germline V gene has CDR1 SNHLY and CDR2 FYNNEI. DNA for the CDR3: TGTGCCAGCAGTGATTTTGGGGGCGAAACAGAAAAACTGTTTTTT. Protein sequence: CASSDFGGETEKLFF.